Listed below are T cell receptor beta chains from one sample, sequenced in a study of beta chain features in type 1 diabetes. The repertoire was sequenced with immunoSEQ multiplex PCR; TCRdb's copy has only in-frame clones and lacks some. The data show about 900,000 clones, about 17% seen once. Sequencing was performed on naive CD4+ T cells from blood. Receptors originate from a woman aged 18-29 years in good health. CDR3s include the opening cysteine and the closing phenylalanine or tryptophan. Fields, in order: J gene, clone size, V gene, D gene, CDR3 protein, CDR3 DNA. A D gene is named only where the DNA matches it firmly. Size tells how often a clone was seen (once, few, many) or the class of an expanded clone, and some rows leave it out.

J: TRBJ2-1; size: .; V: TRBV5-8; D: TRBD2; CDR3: CASSWGLTAGVVEQFF; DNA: TGTGCCAGCAGCTGGGGCCTAACCGCGGGAGTGGTTGAGCAGTTCTTC
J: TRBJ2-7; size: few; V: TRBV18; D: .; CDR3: CASSPLEGASYEQYF; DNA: TGTGCCAGCTCACCGCTCGAGGGCGCTTCCTACGAGCAGTACTTC
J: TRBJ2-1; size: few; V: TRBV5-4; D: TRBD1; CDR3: CASSFPGQAYNEQFF; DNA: TGTGCCAGCAGCTTTCCGGGACAGGCGTACAATGAGCAGTTCTTC
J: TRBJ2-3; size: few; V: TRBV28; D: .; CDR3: CASSLSGSDTQYF; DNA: TGTGCCAGCAGTTTATCGGGGTCAGATACGCAGTATTTT
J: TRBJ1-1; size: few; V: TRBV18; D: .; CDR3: CASSPHERVTEAFF; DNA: TGTGCCAGCTCGCCCCACGAAAGGGTCACTGAAGCTTTCTTT
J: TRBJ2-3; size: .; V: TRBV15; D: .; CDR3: CATSRDRRAESDTQYF; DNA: TGTGCCACCAGCAGAGATAGGAGGGCCGAGTCAGATACGCAGTATTTT
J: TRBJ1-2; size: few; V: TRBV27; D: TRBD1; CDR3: CASSRTGIHYGYTF; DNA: TGTGCCAGCAGTCGGACAGGAATCCACTATGGCTACACCTTC
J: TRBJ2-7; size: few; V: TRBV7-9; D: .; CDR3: CASSPENYEQYF; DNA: TGTGCCAGCAGCCCAGAGAACTACGAGCAGTACTTC
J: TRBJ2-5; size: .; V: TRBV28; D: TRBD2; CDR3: CASSLGLALVSRAKETQYF; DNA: TGTGCCAGCAGCCTCGGACTAGCGCTTGTCTCGAGAGCTAAAGAGACCCAGTACTTC
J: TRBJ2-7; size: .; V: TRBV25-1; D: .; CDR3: CASRRGTYEQYF; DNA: TGTGCCAGCAGACGGGGTACCTACGAGCAGTACTTC
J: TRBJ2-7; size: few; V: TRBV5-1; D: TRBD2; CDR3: CASSLSSGSVEQYF; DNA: TGCGCCAGCAGCTTATCTAGCGGGAGTGTCGAGCAGTACTTC
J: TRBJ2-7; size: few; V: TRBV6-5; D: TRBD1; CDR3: CASSLLGTGTYEQYF; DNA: TGTGCCAGCAGTCTTCTCGGGACAGGGACCTACGAGCAGTACTTC
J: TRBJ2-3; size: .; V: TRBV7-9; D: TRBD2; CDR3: CASSLMKTSGTADTQYF; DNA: TGTGCCAGCAGCTTGATGAAGACTAGCGGGACGGCAGATACGCAGTATTTT